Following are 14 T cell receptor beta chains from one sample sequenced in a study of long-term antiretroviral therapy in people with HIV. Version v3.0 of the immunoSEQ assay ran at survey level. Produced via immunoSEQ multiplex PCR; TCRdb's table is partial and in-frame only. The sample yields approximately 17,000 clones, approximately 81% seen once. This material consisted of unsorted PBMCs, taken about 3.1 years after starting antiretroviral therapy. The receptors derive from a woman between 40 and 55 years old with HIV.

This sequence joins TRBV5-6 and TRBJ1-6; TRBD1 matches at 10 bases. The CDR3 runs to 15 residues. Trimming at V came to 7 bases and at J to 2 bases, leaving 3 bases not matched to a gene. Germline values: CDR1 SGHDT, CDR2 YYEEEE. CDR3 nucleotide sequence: TGTGCCAGCGGACAGGGGGTCACCTATAATTCACCCCTCCACTTT. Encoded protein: CASGQGVTYNSPLHF.

CDR3 amino acids: CASSFSGGMNTGELFF. The CDR3 DNA reads TGTGCCAGCAGCTTTAGCGGGGGGATGAACACCGGGGAGCTGTTTTTT. The chain uses TRBV7-9 and TRBJ2-2; 10 nucleotides line up with TRBD2. This CDR3 is 16 amino acids long. V was pared by 3 bases and J by 1 base, with 2 bases of the junction left unmatched. Germline-derived CDR1 and CDR2 are SEHNR and FQNEAQ (reference sequence). Full variable domain (remainder filled in from reference TRBV7-9 and TRBJ2-2): DTGVSQNPRHKITKRGQNVTFRCDPISEHNRLYWYRQTLGQGPEFLTYFQNEAQLEKSRLLSDRFSAERPKGSFSTLEIQRTEQGDSAMYLCASSFSGGMNTGELFFGEGSRLTVL.

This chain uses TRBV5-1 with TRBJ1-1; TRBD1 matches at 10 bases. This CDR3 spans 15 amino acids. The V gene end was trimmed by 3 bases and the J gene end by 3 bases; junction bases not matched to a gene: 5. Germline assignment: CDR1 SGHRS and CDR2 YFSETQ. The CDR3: CASSSGQGDHTEAFF. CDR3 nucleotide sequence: TGCGCCAGCAGCTCTGGACAGGGGGACCACACTGAAGCTTTCTTT.

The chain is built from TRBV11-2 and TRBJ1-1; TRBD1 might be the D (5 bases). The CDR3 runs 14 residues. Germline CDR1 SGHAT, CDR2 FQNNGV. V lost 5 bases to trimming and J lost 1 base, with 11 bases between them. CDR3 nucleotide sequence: TGTGCCAGCAGCCGGGGGGGACCGAACACTGAAGCTTTCTTT. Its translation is CASSRGGPNTEAFF.

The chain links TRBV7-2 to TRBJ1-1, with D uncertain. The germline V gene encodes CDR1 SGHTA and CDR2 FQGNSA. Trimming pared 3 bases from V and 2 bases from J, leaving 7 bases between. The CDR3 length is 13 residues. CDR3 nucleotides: TGTGCCAGCAGCTTCACAGATAACACTGAAGCTTTCTTT. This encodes CASSFTDNTEAFF. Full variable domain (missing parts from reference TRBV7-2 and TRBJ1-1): GAGVSQSPSNKVTEKGKDVELRCDPISGHTALYWYRQSLGQGLEFLIYFQGNSAPDKSGLPSDRFSAERTGGSVSTLTIQRTQQEDSAVYLCASSFTDNTEAFFGQGTRLTVV.

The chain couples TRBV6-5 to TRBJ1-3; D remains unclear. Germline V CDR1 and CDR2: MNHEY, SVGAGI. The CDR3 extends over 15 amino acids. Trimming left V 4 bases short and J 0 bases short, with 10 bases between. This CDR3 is CASSWEAHSGNTIYF. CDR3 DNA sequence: TGTGCCAGCAGTTGGGAGGCGCACTCTGGAAACACCATATATTTT.

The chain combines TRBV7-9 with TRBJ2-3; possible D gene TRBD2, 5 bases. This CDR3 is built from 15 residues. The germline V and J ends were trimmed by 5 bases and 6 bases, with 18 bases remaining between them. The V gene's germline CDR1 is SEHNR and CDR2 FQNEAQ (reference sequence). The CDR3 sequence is CASSKPGVHSDTQYF. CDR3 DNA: TGTGCCAGCAGCAAACCCGGGGTCCACTCGGATACGCAGTATTTT. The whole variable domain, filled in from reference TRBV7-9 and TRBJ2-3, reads DTGVSQNPRHKITKRGQNVTFRCDPISEHNRLYWYRQTLGQGPEFLTYFQNEAQLEKSRLLSDRFSAERPKGSFSTLEIQRTEQGDSAMYLCASSKPGVHSDTQYFGPGTRLTVL.

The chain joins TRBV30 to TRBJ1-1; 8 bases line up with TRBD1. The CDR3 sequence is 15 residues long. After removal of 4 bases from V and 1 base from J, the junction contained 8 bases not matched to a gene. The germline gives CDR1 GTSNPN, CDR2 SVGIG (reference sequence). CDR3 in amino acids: CAWTLRQGANTEAFF. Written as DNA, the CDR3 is TGTGCCTGGACCCTTCGCCAGGGGGCGAACACTGAAGCTTTCTTT.

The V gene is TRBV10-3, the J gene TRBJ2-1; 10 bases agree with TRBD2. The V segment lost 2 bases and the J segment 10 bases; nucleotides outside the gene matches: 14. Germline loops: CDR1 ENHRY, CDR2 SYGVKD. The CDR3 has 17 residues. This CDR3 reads CAISEGSWSGGAREQFF. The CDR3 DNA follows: TGTGCCATCAGTGAGGGGTCTTGGAGCGGGGGGGCGCGGGAGCAGTTCTTC.

CDR3 loop: CASSLYGLNTGELFF. The CDR3 nucleotides are TGCGCCAGCAGCTTGTACGGACTTAATACCGGGGAGCTGTTTTTT. This rearrangement joins TRBV5-1 to TRBJ2-2; D possibly corresponds to TRBD2 (5 bases). Between the trimmed V and J ends, which lost 1 base and 5 bases, there was a span of 12 bases. The CDR3 has 15 amino acids. From germline, CDR1 is SGHRS and CDR2 YFSETQ.

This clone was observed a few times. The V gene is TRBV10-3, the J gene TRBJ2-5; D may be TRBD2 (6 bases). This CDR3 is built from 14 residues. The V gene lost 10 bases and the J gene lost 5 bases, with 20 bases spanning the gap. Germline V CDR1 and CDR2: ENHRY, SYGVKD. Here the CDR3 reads CATRKGGERETQYF. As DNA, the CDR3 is TGTGCCACCCGGAAGGGCGGGGAGAGGGAGACCCAGTACTTC.

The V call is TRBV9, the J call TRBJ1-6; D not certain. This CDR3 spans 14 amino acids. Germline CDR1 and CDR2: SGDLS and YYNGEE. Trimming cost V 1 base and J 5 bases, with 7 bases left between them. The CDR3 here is CASSVFEDNSPLHF. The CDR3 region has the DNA TGTGCCAGCAGCGTATTTGAGGATAATTCACCCCTCCACTTT.

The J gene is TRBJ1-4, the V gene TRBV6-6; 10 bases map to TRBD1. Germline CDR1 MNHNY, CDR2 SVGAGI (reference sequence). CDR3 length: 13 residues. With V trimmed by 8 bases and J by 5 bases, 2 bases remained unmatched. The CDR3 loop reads CASSDRGNEKLFF. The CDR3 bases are TGTGCCAGCTCGGACAGGGGGAATGAAAAACTGTTTTTT.

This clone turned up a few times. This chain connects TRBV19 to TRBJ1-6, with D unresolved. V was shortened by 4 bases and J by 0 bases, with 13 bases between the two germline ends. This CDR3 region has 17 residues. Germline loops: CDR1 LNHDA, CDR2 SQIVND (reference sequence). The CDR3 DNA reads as TGTGCCAGTAGTAGCCTGGGAGGGAGCTCCTATAATTCACCCCTCCACTTT. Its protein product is CASSSLGGSSYNSPLHF.